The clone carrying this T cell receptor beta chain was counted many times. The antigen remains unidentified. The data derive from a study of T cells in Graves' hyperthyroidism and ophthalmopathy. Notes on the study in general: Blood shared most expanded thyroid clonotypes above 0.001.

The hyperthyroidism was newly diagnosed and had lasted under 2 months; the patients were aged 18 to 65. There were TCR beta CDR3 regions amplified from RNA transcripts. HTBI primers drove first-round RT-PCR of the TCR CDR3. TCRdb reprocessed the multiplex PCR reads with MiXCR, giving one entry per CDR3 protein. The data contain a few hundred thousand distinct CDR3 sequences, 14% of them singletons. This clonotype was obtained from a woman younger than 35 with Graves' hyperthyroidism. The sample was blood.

The CDR3 bases are TGTGCCAGCAGTTTCCGAGGCGGGAGCACCGGGGAGCTGTTTTTT. Translation: CASSFRGGSTGELFF. The gene calls are TRBV12-3 or TRBV12-4 and TRBJ2-2; 7 nucleotides match TRBD2. With V trimmed by 3 bases and J by 4 bases, 5 bases remained unmatched. The CDR3 totals 15 residues.